The entry below describes one TCR beta chain. Its antigen remains unidentified. Base-call qualities are not available, and no considerably larger clone is one nucleotide away. The source of the sample is a study of beta chain features in type 1 diabetes (dated by TCRdb to the late 2010s). With regard to the full study: Mean age, gender distribution, total cell number and subset yield did not differ between patients and healthy donors. A total of just under 110,000,000 sorted cells were examined across all samples, and RNA yield correlated strongly with the number of cells per subset. In the study, TCRB repertoires of sorted circulating CD4+ T cell subsets from recently diagnosed type 1 diabetes patients were compared with those of matched healthy donors. Naive and central memory subsets were obtained from all 30 or so donors, but regulatory and stem cell-like memory subsets were isolated from only 8 patients and roughly eight healthy donors.

The entire isolated RNA was reverse transcribed using the High Capacity cDNA Reverse Transcription Kit, and thus expressed TCRB transcripts were sequenced. Deep immunoSEQ sequencing was performed on naive, central memory and regulatory T cell samples, with an average of roughly 4 million total reads per sample. After sorted cells were lysed in RLT buffer, RNA was extracted with DNase-treated RNeasy Micro or Mini kits, with the choice depending on cell number. Each cell subset was processed separately to prevent cross-contamination, with patient and healthy donor samples processed together. The immunoSEQ multiplex PCR was used to amplify TCRB sequences from cDNA, generating 87-bp fragments that spanned the CDR3 region. Sequencing of the amplicons was performed on the Illumina HiSeq platform. The study's own analysis went as follows. Synthetic template baselines were used to correct PCR bias computationally, reads within Hamming distance 2 were collapsed, and singletons that could not be merged were discarded. Reads were aligned against IMGT to assign V, D and J genes, CDR3 length and insertions or deletions at six rearrangement sites. Clonotype counts were normalized to sorted cell number within each subset before computing true diversity and Gini coefficients with the tcR R package. The overlap coefficient, calculated on TCRB nucleotide sequences, was used to measure repertoire sharing. Out-of-frame TCRB sequences from naive cells were analyzed as a proxy for the pre-selection repertoire. The immuneACCESS repertoire file appears here via TCRdb, limited to in-frame rearrangements. These files lack a portion of the clones; in checked studies, under half of the deficit traces to unresolved V genes, and the cause of the others is not known. Clonal size and the V and J genes are those of that table, whereas D and trimming came from the DNA. The sample contains 400,000 to 450,000 clones, over 11% of them found a single time. The ten top clones hold roughly 0.035% of the sample.

Study-wide conclusions, independent of this receptor: PCR might favor shorter templates, but patient and control samples were amplified and corrected together, so any skew would affect both groups equally. Only small numbers of individuals were included in the HLA sub-analyses, which left unresolved whether HLA type had any influence on TCRB rearrangement. Fewer insertions and more nucleotide deletions at VDJ recombination sites were observed in patients with type 1 diabetes, implying thymic rearrangement abnormalities. In all four CD4+ subsets, TCRB CDR3 length was moderately but significantly shorter in type 1 diabetes patients. Naive, central memory and regulatory TCRB repertoires appeared more similar among patients than among healthy donors. Because cDNA rather than genomic DNA was sequenced, highly expressing activated cells could have been over-represented, although no difference in activation and CD3 levels was found between groups.

CDR1 and CDR2, looked up from the germline V gene (reference sequence), are LNHDA and SQIVND. The CDR3 spans 14 residues, from the cysteine through the phenylalanine. The retained sequence is limited to the CDR3, 42 bases, with the frame set at the first base. V was cut back by 7 bases and J by 1 base, leaving a gap of 13 bases between them. Each donor gave one peripheral blood draw, averaging approximately 0.12 L, which was collected into heparinised tubes. A BD FACSAria II was used to sort naive, central memory, regulatory and stem cell-like memory CD4+ T cells with a panel that included CD45RO, CCR7, CD25, CD127, CD95 and CD27. Every sorted population had a purity above 95%. PBMCs were isolated right away by Lymphoprep density gradient centrifugation and were stained directly, without culture. So that batch effects would be minimized, each experiment stained and sorted samples in pairs, pairing one healthy donor with one patient.

Rearrangement joined TRBV19 to TRBJ1-1; the D gene is not confidently resolved. Sequenced sample: naive CD4+ T cells from blood. What this sample's cell subset or site label stands for: true naive CD4+ T cells. The clonotype comes from a man aged 30 to 45 in good health. The encoded CDR3 is CASIPRTGNTEAFF. The DNA sequence follows: TGTGCCAGTATACCAAGGACGGGGAACACTGAAGCTTTCTTT.